This T cell receptor (beta chain) was profiled in a study of T cell responses to AZD1222 COVID-19 vaccine. General observations from the study: After the peak T cell response, and only then, were repertoires sampled. Vaccination with two AZD1222 doses was followed by a rise in Spike-specific TCR breadth and depth.

The CDR3 has 17 amino acids. The V gene lost 4 bases and the J gene lost 0 bases, with 15 bases spanning the gap. CDR1 and CDR2 from the germline V gene are MDHEN and SYDVKM. TCRdb keeps only in-frame clones here, not all; method: immunoSEQ multiplex PCR. The sample shows more than 75,000 clones, 83% of them seen only once. With regard to this clone: The antigen remains undetermined.

The chain combines TRBV28 with TRBJ1-4; no definite D call. This TCR was sampled from an adult who received the AZD1222 COVID-19 vaccine. The source was peripheral blood, collected 28 days after the second AZD1222 dose. The chain's CDR3 is CASSSHQTAATNEKLFF. CDR3 DNA sequence: TGTGCCAGCAGTTCGCACCAGACGGCAGCAACTAATGAAAAACTGTTTTTT.